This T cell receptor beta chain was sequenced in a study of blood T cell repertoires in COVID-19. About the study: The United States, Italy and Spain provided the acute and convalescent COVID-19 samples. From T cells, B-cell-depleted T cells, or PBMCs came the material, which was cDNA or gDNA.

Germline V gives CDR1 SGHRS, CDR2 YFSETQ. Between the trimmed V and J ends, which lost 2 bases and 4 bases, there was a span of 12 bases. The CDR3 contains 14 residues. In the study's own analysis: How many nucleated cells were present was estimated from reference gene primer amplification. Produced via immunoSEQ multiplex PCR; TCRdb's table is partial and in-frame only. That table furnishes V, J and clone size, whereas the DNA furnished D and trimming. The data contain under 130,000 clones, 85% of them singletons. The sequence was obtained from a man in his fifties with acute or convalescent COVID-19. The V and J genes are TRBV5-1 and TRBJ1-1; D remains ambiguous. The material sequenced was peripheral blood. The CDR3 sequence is CASSLTADGTEAFF. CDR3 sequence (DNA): TGCGCCAGCAGCTTAACAGCAGACGGCACTGAAGCTTTCTTT.